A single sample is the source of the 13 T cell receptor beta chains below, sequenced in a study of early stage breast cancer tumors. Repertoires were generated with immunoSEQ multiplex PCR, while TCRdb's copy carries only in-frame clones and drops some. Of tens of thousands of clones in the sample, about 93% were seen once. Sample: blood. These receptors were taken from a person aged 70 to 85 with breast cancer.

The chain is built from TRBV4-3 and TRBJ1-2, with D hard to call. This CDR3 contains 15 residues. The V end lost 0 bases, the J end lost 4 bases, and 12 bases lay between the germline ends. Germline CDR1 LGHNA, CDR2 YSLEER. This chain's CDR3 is CASSQDYGSLYGYTF. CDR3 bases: TGCGCCAGCAGCCAAGATTACGGGTCTCTCTATGGCTACACCTTC.

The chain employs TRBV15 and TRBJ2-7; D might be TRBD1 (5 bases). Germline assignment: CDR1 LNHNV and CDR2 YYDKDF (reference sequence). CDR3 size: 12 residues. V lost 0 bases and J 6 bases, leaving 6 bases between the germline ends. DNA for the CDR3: TGTGCCACCAGCAGAGACAGGGTCGAGCAGTACTTC. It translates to CATSRDRVEQYF.

CDR3: CASSTSGEGAYEQYF. CDR3 DNA: TGTGCCAGCAGTACAAGCGGGGAGGGAGCCTACGAGCAGTACTTC. The rearrangement links TRBV28 to TRBJ2-7; TRBD2 matches 7 bases. The CDR3 is 15 residues long. V shed 5 bases, J shed 2 bases, and the junction held 9 bases outside the gene matches. CDR1 and CDR2 (germline): MDHEN, SYDVKM. The whole variable domain, filled in from reference TRBV28 and TRBJ2-7, reads DVKVTQSSRYLVKRTGEKVFLECVQDMDHENMFWYRQDPGLGLRLIYFSYDVKMKEKGDIPEGYSVSREKKERFSLILESASTNQTSMYLCASSTSGEGAYEQYFGPGTRLTVT.

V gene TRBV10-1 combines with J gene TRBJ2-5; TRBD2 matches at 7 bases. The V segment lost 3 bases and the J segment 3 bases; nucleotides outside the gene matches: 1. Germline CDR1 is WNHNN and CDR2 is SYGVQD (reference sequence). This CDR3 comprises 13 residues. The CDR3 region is CASSDAGEETQYF. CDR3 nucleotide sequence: TGCGCCAGCAGTGACGCGGGAGAAGAGACCCAGTACTTC.

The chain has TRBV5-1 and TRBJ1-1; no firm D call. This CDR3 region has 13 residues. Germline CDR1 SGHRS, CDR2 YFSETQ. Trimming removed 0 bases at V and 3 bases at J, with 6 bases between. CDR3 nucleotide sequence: TGCGCCAGCAGCTTGGCGGCGGACACTGAAGCTTTCTTT. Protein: CASSLAADTEAFF.

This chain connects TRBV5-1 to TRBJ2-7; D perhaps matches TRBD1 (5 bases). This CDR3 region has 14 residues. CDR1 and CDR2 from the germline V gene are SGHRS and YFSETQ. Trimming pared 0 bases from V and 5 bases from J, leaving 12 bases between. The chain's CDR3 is CASSLGGPWDEQYF. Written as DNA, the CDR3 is TGCGCCAGCAGCTTGGGGGGCCCCTGGGACGAGCAGTACTTC.

In nucleotides, the CDR3 is TGTGCCTGGAGTACAGGACGGGCAGATACGCAGTATTTT. Protein: CAWSTGRADTQYF. This chain uses TRBV30 with TRBJ2-3; D perhaps matches TRBD1 (5 bases). Germline CDR1 and CDR2: GTSNPN and SVGIG (reference sequence). V was clipped by 2 bases and J by 4 bases, with 10 bases between them. The CDR3 is made up of 13 amino acids. Based on the CDR3 plus reference TRBV30 and TRBJ2-3, the full variable domain is SQTIHQWPATLVQPVGSPLSLECTVEGTSNPNLYWYRQAAGRGLQLLFYSVGIGQISSEVPQNLSASRPQDRQFILSSKKLLLSDSGFYLCAWSTGRADTQYFGPGTRLTVL.

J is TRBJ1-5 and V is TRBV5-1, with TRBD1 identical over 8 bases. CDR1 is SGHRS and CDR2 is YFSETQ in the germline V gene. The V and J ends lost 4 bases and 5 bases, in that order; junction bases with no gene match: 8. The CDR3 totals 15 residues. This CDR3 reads CASSTEPGGDQPQHF. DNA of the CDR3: TGCGCCAGCAGCACCGAACCAGGGGGCGATCAGCCCCAGCATTTT.

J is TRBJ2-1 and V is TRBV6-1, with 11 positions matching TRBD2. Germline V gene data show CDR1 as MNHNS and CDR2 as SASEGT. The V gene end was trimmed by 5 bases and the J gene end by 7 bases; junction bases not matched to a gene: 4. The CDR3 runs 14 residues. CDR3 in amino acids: CASSLAGGGNEQFF. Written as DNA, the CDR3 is TGTGCCAGCAGTTTAGCGGGAGGGGGTAATGAGCAGTTCTTC.

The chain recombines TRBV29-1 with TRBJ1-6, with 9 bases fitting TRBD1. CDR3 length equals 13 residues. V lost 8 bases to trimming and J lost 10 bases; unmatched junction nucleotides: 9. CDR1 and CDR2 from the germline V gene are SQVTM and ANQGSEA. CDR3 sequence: CSTARDRESPLHF. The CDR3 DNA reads TGCAGCACTGCCCGGGACAGGGAGTCACCCCTCCACTTT.

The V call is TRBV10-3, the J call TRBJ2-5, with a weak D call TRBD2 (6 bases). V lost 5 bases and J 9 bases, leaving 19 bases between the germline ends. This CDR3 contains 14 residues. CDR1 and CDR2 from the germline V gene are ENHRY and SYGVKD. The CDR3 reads CAISPGDFRGAQYF. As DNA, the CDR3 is TGTGCCATCAGTCCGGGGGACTTTCGAGGGGCCCAGTACTTC.

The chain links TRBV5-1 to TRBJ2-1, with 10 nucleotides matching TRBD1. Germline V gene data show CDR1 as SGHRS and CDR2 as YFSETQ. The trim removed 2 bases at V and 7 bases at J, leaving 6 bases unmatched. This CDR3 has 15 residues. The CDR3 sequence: CASSLSGQGQNEQFF. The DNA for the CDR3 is TGCGCCAGCAGCTTATCGGGACAGGGGCAGAATGAGCAGTTCTTC.

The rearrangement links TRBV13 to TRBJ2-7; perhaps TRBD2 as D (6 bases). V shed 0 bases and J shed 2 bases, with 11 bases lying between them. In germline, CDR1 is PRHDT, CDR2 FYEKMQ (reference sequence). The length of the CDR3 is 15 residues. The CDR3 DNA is TGTGCCAGCAGCTTAGGGGGGGGTGCTCCCTACGAGCAGTACTTC. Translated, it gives CASSLGGGAPYEQYF. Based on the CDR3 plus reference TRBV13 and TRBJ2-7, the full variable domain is AAGVIQSPRHLIKEKRETATLKCYPIPRHDTVYWYQQGPGQDPQFLISFYEKMQSDKGSIPDRFSAQQFSDYHSELNMSSLELGDSALYFCASSLGGGAPYEQYFGPGTRLTVT.